The rows below give T cell receptor beta chains drawn from one sample of a study of preoperative IRX-2 immunotherapy in early breast cancer. Sequenced by immunoSEQ multiplex PCR; TCRdb stores in-frame clones only, minus some. The sample has more than 50,000 clones; roughly 95% are singletons. The biological material was taken from a patient treated with IRX-2 immunotherapy. The receptor source for this set is a human donor with breast cancer. The CDR3 runs from the conserved cysteine through the conserved F or W. The D gene is left open where the match is weak. Size is omitted from some rows. Given values are once, few, many or a class for expanded clones.

>TRBV30|-|-|TRBJ1-2
TGTGCCTTGGGGAGCGCTAGCTACACCTTC
CALGSASYTF
>TRBV4-3|TRBD2|-|TRBJ2-1
TGCGCCAGCAGCCAAGTCGCAGGGTCGGGACTAGCGGGAGAGTTCCCTTACAATGAGCAGTTCTTC
CASSQVAGSGLAGEFPYNEQFF
>TRBV11-3|-|once|TRBJ1-4
TGTGCCAGCAGCTTAGTCGGGTATGAAAAACTGTTTTTT
CASSLVGYEKLFF
>TRBV9|-|-|TRBJ1-5
TGTGCCAGCAGCGTAGGGGTGGGCAATCAGCCCCAGCATTTT
CASSVGVGNQPQHF
>TRBV9|-|-|TRBJ1-2
TGTGCCAGCAGCGTAGTCCCTACTAACTATGGCTACACCTTC
CASSVVPTNYGYTF
>TRBV6-5|-|-|TRBJ2-1
TGTGCCAGCAGTTTTAGAGCTCATCCTGATTACAATGAGCAGTTCTTC
CASSFRAHPDYNEQFF
>TRBV18|-|-|TRBJ2-6
TGTGCCAGCTCACCGAGACAGGTCTCTGGGGCCAACGTCCTGACTTTC
CASSPRQVSGANVLTF
>TRBV7-2|TRBD2|-|TRBJ2-5
TGTGCCAGCAGCGATGGACTAGCGGGATTCCAAGAGACCCAGTACTTC
CASSDGLAGFQETQYF
>TRBV4-3|TRBD1|-|TRBJ1-1
TGCGCCAGCAGCCAAGATTTGGGGACAGGGAGGACTGAAGCTTTCTTT
CASSQDLGTGRTEAFF
>TRBV11-2|-|-|TRBJ1-4
TGTGCCAGCAGCCAGTGGGGGGAAGTAACTAATGAAAAACTGTTTTTT
CASSQWGEVTNEKLFF
>TRBV9|TRBD1|-|TRBJ1-2
TGTGCCAGCAGCGCCACGCCCCAGGGGGCCTATGGCTACACCTTC
CASSATPQGAYGYTF
>TRBV4-2|-|few|TRBJ2-7
TGTGCCAGCAGCCAAGGGCAGGCCTACGAGCAGTACTTC
CASSQGQAYEQYF
>TRBV7-9|-|-|TRBJ2-1
TGTGCCAGCAGCTTACTCCAAGGACAGCGGAACTCCTACAATGAGCAGTTCTTC
CASSLLQGQRNSYNEQFF